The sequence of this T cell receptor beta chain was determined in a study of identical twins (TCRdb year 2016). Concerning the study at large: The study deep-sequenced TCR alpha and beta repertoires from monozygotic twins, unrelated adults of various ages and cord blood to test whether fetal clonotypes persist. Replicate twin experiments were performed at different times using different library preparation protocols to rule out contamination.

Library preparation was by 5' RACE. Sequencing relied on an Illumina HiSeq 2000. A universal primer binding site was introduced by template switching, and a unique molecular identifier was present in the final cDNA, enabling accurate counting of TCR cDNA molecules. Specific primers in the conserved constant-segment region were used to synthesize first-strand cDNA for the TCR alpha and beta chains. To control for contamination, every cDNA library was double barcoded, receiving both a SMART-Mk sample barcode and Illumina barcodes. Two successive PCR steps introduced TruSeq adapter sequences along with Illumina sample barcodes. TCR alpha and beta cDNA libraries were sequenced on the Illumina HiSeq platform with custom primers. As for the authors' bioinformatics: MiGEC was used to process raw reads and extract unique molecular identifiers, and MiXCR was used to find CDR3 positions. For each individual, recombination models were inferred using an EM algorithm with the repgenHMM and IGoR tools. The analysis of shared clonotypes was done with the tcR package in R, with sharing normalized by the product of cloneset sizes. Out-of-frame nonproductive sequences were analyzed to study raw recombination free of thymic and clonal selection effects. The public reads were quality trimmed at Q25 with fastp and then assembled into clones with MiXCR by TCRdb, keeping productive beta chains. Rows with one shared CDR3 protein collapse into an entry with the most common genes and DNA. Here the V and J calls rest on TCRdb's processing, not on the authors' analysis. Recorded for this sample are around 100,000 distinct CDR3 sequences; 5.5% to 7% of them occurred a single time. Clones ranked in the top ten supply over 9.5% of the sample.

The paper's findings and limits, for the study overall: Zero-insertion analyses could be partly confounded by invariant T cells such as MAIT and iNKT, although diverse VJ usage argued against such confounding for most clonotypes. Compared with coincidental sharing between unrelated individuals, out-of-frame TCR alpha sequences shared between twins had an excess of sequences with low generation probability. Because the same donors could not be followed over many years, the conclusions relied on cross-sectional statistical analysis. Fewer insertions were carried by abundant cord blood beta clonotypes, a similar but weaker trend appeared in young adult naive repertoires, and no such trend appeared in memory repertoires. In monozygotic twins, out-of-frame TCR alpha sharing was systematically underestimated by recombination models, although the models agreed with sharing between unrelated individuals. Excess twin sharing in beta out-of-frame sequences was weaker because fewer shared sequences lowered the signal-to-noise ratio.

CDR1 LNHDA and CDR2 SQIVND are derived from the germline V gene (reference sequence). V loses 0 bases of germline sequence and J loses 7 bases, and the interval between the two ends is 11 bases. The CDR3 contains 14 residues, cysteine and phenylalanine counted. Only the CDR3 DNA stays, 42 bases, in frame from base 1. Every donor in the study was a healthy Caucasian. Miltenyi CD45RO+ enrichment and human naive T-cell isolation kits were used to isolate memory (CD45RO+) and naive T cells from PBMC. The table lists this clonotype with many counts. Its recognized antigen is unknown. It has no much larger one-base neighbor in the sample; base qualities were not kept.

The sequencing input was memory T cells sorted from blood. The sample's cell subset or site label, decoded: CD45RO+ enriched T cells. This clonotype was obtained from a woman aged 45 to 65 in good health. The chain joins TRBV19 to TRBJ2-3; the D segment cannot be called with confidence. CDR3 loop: CASSIDPSSYTQYF. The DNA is TGTGCCAGTAGTATAGATCCATCGAGTTATACGCAGTATTTT.